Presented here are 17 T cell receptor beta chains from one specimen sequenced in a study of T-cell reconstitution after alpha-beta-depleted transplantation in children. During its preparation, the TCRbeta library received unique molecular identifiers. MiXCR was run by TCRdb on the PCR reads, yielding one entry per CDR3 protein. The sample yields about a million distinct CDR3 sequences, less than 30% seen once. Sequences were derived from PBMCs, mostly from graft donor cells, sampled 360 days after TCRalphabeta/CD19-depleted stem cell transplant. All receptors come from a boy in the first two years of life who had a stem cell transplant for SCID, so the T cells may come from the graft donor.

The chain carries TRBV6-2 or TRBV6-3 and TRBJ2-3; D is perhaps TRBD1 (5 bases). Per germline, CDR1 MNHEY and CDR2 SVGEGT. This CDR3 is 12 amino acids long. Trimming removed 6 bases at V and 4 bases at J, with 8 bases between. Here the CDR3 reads CASSQTADTQYF. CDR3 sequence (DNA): TGTGCCAGCAGCCAGACAGCAGATACGCAGTATTTT.

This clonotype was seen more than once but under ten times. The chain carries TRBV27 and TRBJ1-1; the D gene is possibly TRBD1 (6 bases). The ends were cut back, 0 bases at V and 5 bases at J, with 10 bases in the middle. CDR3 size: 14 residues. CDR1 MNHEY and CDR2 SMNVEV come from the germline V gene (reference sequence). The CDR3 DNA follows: TGTGCCAGCAGTTTATCAGGGGGTTATACTGAAGCTTTCTTT. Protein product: CASSLSGGYTEAFF.

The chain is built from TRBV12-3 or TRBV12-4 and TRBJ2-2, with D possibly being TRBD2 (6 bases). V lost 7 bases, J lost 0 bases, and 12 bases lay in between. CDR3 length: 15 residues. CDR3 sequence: CASTLGLPNTGELFF. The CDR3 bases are TGTGCCAGCACCTTGGGACTCCCGAACACCGGGGAGCTGTTTTTT.

The CDR3: CASSLPDVRETQYF. The CDR3 nucleotides are TGTGCCAGCAGTTTACCGGACGTCCGAGAGACCCAGTACTTC. The rearrangement uses TRBV12-3 or TRBV12-4 and TRBJ2-5; D is uncertain. This CDR3 comprises 14 residues. Trimming left V 2 bases short and J 4 bases short, with 11 bases between.

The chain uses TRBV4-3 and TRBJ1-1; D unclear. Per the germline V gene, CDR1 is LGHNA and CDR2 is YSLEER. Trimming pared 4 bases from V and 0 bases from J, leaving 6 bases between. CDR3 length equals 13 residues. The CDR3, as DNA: TGCGCCAGCAGCCGGGTCTTGAACACTGAAGCTTTCTTT. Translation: CASSRVLNTEAFF.

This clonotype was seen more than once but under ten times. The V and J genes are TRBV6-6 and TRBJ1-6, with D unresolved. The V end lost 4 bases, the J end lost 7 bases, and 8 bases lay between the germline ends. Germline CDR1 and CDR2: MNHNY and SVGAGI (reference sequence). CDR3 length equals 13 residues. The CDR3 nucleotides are TGTGCCAGCAGTTGGGAGCAAAATTCACCCCTCCACTTT. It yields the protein CASSWEQNSPLHF.

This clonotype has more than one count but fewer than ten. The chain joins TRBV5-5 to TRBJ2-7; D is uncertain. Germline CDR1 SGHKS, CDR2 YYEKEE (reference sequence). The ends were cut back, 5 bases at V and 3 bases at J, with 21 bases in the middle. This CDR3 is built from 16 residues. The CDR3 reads CASRGPTVLGNYEQYF. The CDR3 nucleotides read TGTGCCAGCAGGGGCCCTACAGTTTTAGGGAACTACGAGCAGTACTTC.

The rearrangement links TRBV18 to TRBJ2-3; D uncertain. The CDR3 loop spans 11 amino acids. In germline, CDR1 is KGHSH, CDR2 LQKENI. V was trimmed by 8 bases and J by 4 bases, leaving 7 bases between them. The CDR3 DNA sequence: TGTGCCAGCGCGTGGGCAGATACGCAGTATTTT. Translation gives CASAWADTQYF.

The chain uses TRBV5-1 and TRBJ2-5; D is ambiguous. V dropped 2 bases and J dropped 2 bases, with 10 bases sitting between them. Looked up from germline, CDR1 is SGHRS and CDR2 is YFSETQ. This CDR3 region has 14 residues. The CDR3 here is CASSFGVVQETQYF. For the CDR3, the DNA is TGCGCCAGCAGCTTCGGAGTAGTTCAAGAGACCCAGTACTTC.

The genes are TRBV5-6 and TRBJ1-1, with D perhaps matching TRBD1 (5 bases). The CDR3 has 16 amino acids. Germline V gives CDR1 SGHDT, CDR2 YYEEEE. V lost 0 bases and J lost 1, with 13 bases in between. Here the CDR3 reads CASSLGLGTQNTEAFF. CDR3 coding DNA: TGTGCCAGCAGCTTGGGTTTGGGGACTCAGAACACTGAAGCTTTCTTT.

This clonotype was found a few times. CDR3 loop: CASTEGTAPYEQYF. The CDR3 nucleotides read TGTGCCAGTACCGAGGGAACCGCTCCCTACGAGCAGTACTTC. V is TRBV19 and J is TRBJ2-7; a possible D gene is TRBD2 (5 bases). V gave up 7 bases and J gave up 2 bases, with 15 bases separating them. CDR1 and CDR2 (germline): LNHDA, SQIVND (reference sequence). The CDR3 has 14 residues. Looking up the rest from reference TRBV19 and TRBJ2-7 gives the full variable domain: DGGITQSPKYLFRKEGQNVTLSCEQNLNHDAMYWYRQDPGQGLRLIYYSQIVNDFQKGDIAEGYSVSREKKESFPLTVTSAQKNPTAFYLCASTEGTAPYEQYFGPGTRLTVT.

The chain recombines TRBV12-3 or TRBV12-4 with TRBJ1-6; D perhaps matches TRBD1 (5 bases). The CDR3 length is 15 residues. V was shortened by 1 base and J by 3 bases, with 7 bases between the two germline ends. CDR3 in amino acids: CASSLGDLYNSPLHF. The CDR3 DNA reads TGTGCCAGCAGTTTAGGGGACCTCTATAATTCACCCCTCCACTTT.

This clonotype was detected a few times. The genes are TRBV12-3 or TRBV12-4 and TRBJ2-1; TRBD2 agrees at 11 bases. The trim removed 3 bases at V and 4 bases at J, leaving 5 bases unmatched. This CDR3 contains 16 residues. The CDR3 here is CASSFLGLAVYNEQFF. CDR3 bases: TGTGCCAGCAGTTTTCTGGGACTAGCGGTTTACAATGAGCAGTTCTTC.

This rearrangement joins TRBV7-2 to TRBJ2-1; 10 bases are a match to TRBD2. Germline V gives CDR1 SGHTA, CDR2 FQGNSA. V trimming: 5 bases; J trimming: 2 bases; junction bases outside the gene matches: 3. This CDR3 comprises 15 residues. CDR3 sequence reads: CASSAAGGAYNEQFF. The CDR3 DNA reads TGTGCCAGCAGCGCAGCGGGGGGGGCCTACAATGAGCAGTTCTTC. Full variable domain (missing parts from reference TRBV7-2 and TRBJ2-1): GAGVSQSPSNKVTEKGKDVELRCDPISGHTALYWYRQSLGQGLEFLIYFQGNSAPDKSGLPSDRFSAERTGGSVSTLTIQRTQQEDSAVYLCASSAAGGAYNEQFFGPGTRLTVL.

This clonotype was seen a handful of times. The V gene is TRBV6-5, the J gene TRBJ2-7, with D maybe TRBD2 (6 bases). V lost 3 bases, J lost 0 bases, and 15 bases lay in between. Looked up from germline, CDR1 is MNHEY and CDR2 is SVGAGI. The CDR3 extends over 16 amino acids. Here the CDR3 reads CASSYGAAGASYEQYF. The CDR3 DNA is TGTGCCAGCAGTTATGGGGCAGCGGGCGCCTCCTACGAGCAGTACTTC.

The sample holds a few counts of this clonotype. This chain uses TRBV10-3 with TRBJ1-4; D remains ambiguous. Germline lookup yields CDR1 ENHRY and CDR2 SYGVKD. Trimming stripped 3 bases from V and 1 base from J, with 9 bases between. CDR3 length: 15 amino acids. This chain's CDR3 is CAISDPGKTNEKLFF. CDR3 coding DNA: TGTGCCATCAGTGACCCGGGGAAAACTAATGAAAAACTGTTTTTT.

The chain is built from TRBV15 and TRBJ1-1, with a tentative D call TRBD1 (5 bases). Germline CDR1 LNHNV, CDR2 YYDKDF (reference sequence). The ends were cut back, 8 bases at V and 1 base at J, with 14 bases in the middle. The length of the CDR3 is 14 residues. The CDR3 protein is CATGIAGGNTEAFF. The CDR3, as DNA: TGTGCCACCGGGATCGCCGGGGGGAACACTGAAGCTTTCTTT.